The following is a T cell receptor beta chain sequence with its context. The method was immunoSEQ multiplex PCR; TCRdb's version includes in-frame clones alone and lacks a portion of them. The sample holds roughly 150,000 clones, 95% to 96% seen once. These data originate in a study of cytomegalovirus exposure and HLA in healthy donors. CDR3 length: 19 amino acids. Losses at the gene ends were 6 bases for V and 0 bases for J; bases not matched to a gene: 12. Looked up from germline, CDR1 is MNHEY and CDR2 is SMNVEV (reference sequence). The receptor comes from a woman aged 18 to 35 in good health and CMV-seronegative. The chain recombines TRBV27 with TRBJ2-7, with TRBD2 matching over 15 bases. The sequenced sample consisted of PBMCs. The CDR3, as DNA: TGTGCCAGCAGACCCCAGGGACTAGCGGGGGGCCACTTCTCCTACGAGCAGTACTTC. Translated, it gives CASRPQGLAGGHFSYEQYF.